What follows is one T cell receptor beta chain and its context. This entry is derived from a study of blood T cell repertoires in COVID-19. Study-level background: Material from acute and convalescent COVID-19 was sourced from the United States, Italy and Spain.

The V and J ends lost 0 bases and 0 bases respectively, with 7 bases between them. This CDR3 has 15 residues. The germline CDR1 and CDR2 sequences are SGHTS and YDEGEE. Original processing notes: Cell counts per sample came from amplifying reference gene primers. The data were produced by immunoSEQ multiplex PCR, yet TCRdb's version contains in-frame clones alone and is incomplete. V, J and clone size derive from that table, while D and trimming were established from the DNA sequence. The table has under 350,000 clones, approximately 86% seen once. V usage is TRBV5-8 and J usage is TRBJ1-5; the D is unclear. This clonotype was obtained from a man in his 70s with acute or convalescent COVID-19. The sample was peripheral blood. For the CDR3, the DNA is TGTGCCAGCAGCTTGGGAGCACTTAGCAATCAGCCCCAGCATTTT. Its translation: CASSLGALSNQPQHF.